This record concerns one TCR beta chain sequence. Its antigen is still unknown. The sample originates from a study of cytomegalovirus exposure and HLA in healthy donors. In the study overall: From HLA-typed donors, an early data release held 70 million to 95 million unique TCRs.

The V and J ends lost 0 bases and 6 bases respectively, with 9 bases between them. Germline assignment: CDR1 MNHEY and CDR2 SVGAGI. This CDR3 contains 14 residues. The PCR was carried out with 60 Vbeta primers and 13 Jbeta primers. Sequenced by immunoSEQ multiplex PCR; TCRdb stores in-frame clones only, minus some. The sample carries fewer than 150,000 clones, about 80% recorded once. Findings of the study overall: TCR beta chains numbering 164 were designated cytomegalovirus-associated. The study found most TCR sequences rare, yet found some public TCRs in many donors.

The sequencing input was PBMCs. The clonotype originates from a man between 60 and 75 years old in good health and CMV-seropositive. The V gene is TRBV6-5, the J gene TRBJ1-5; D gene ambiguous. CDR3: CASSYSSWSQPQHF. The CDR3 region has the DNA TGTGCCAGCAGTTACTCGAGTTGGTCTCAGCCCCAGCATTTT.